These T cell receptor beta chains were read from a single sample in a study of T-cell reconstitution after alpha-beta-depleted transplantation in children. In TCRdb, the PCR reads were re-called with MiXCR into one record per CDR3 protein. The table records about 980,000 distinct CDR3 sequences, roughly 29% of them present only once. Sample: PBMCs, mostly from graft donor cells, taken 360 days after TCRalphabeta/CD19-depleted stem cell transplant. The receptor set was obtained from a boy under two years old who had a stem cell transplant for SCID, so the T cells may come from the graft donor. The CDR3 runs from the conserved cysteine through the conserved F or W. D genes are given only for firm matches. Clone size appears in some rows only: once, few, many, or a class for an expanded clone.

DNA	CDR3	J	V	size	D
TGTGCCAGCAGGGGGGGGGCAGGCTGGTTTACAGATACGCAGTATTTT	CASRGGAGWFTDTQYF	TRBJ2-3	TRBV6-1	.	.
TGCGCCAGCAGCTTGCCCCTCGTGGGGGGCGTGAAGACCCAGTACTTC	CASSLPLVGGVKTQYF	TRBJ2-5	TRBV5-1	.	.
TGTGCCAGCCGCGGACAGGCGAACCTTAACTATGGCTACACCTTC	CASRGQANLNYGYTF	TRBJ1-2	TRBV7-9	.	TRBD1
TGTGCCAGCAGCTTAGCCGGGACAGGGCTAGCGGGCTCCTACAATGAGCAGTTCTTC	CASSLAGTGLAGSYNEQFF	TRBJ2-1	TRBV7-6	.	.
TGTGCCAGCAGCCCTGGACCCATTCGGAAGACCCAGTACTTC	CASSPGPIRKTQYF	TRBJ2-5	TRBV12-3/TRBV12-4	.	.
TGTGCCAGCAGTCTCAGGACAGGGGCGAGCTCCTACAATGAGCAGTTCTTC	CASSLRTGASSYNEQFF	TRBJ2-1	TRBV27	.	TRBD1
TGCAGTGCTAATCAAGGCCGCGGGGGAGAAGCTTTCTTT	CSANQGRGGEAFF	TRBJ1-1	TRBV20-1	few	.
TGTGCCAGCAGTGCTTATGACACGGGACAGGGTGTCCCCTACGAGCAGTACTTC	CASSAYDTGQGVPYEQYF	TRBJ2-7	TRBV9	.	TRBD1
TGTGCCAGCAAGACAGGGGAAGTAGCAGATACGCAGTATTTT	CASKTGEVADTQYF	TRBJ2-3	TRBV12-3/TRBV12-4	.	TRBD1
TGTGCCAGCAGCCAAAATTCCGGGGGACCCTACGAGCAGTACTTC	CASSQNSGGPYEQYF	TRBJ2-7	TRBV4-2	few	.
TGTGCCAGCAGCACCCGGGACGGAAGGAGGACTGAAGCTTTCTTT	CASSTRDGRRTEAFF	TRBJ1-1	TRBV7-2	few	.
TGTGCCAGCAGTAACGACCGCCCTGGGGATACGCAGTATTTT	CASSNDRPGDTQYF	TRBJ2-3	TRBV28	few	.
TGCAGTGCTAGAGCCCGGGCTCCCGGGGGGGCCGGGGAGCTGTTTTTT	CSARARAPGGAGELFF	TRBJ2-2	TRBV20-1	.	TRBD2
TGCGCCAGCAGTGAGGGTCCCAACTACGAGCAGTACTTC	CASSEGPNYEQYF	TRBJ2-7	TRBV10-2	.	.
TGTGCCAGCAGTGTTGGGACAGGGTGGGACGGCACTGAAGCTTTCTTT	CASSVGTGWDGTEAFF	TRBJ1-1	TRBV12-3/TRBV12-4	few	TRBD1
TGTGCCAGCAGTTTTCCAGGGGGCGAAGGGTATGGCTACACCTTC	CASSFPGGEGYGYTF	TRBJ1-2	TRBV12-3/TRBV12-4	few	TRBD1
TGTGCCTGGAGTGATAGGTCTGAAGCTTTCTTT	CAWSDRSEAFF	TRBJ1-1	TRBV30	.	.
TGTGCCAGCAGTTTCCCGTGGAGCGGGGGTTACAATGAGCAGTTCTTC	CASSFPWSGGYNEQFF	TRBJ2-1	TRBV6-5	.	TRBD2
TGTGCCAGCAGTCCCCCCCCTGGGACTAGCGGGGAAGAGACCCAGTACTTC	CASSPPPGTSGEETQYF	TRBJ2-5	TRBV28	.	TRBD2
TGCAGTGCCAACGACCGGGCGGCCTATGGCTACACCTTC	CSANDRAAYGYTF	TRBJ1-2	TRBV20-1	few	.
TGTGCCAGCAGCCGCGGGAACCAGGTCGATCAGCCCCAGCATTTT	CASSRGNQVDQPQHF	TRBJ1-5	TRBV5-5	.	.
TGCGCCAGCAGCTGGACGCCGACTAATGAAAAACTGTTTTTT	CASSWTPTNEKLFF	TRBJ1-4	TRBV5-1	.	.
TGTGCCAGCAGTTTTATCGGCCCCAAAAACATTCAGTACTTC	CASSFIGPKNIQYF	TRBJ2-4	TRBV28	.	.
TGCAGTGCCCCGACCGGGACGGGGTCCTACGAGCAGTACTTC	CSAPTGTGSYEQYF	TRBJ2-7	TRBV20-1	.	.
TGTGCCAGCAGCCCGAGATTGACGATCTCCTACGAGCAGTACTTC	CASSPRLTISYEQYF	TRBJ2-7	TRBV12-3/TRBV12-4	.	.
TGCAGTGCTAGATCTCCTAGCGGGAGTAACAATGAGCAGTTCTTC	CSARSPSGSNNEQFF	TRBJ2-1	TRBV20-1	few	TRBD2
TGTGCCAGCAGCTTAGGACCCCGGGGACACTATGGCTACACCTTC	CASSLGPRGHYGYTF	TRBJ1-2	TRBV13	many	.
TGCAGCGCTACACATCTAGCGGGGGGGCCCCAAACCGGGGAGCTGTTTTTT	CSATHLAGGPQTGELFF	TRBJ2-2	TRBV29-1	.	TRBD2
TGTGCCAGCAGTGACCCGGGACTACCTTACAATGAGCAGTTCTTC	CASSDPGLPYNEQFF	TRBJ2-1	TRBV2	.	TRBD2
TGCAGTGCGAGAAGACTAGCAGATACGCAGTATTTT	CSARRLADTQYF	TRBJ2-3	TRBV20-1	few	.
TGCGCCAGCAGCCGCAGACGGGACACTGAAGCTTTCTTT	CASSRRRDTEAFF	TRBJ1-1	TRBV4-3	.	.
TGCAGTGCGATATCGACGGCCTCTCTCGACACTGAAGCTTTCTTT	CSAISTASLDTEAFF	TRBJ1-1	TRBV20-1	.	.
TGTGCCAGTAGTATAGCCGGGACAGGTAACAATGAGCAGTTCTTC	CASSIAGTGNNEQFF	TRBJ2-1	TRBV19	few	TRBD1
TGCAGCGTTGAAGTCCCAGGGGCACAAGAGACCCAGTACTTC	CSVEVPGAQETQYF	TRBJ2-5	TRBV29-1	few	.
TGTGCCATCAGTCTAGCTAGGGAGGAGAATCAGCCCCAGCATTTT	CAISLAREENQPQHF	TRBJ1-5	TRBV10-3	many	.
TGCGCCAGCAGCACCAAATTCCCGAACACCGGGGAGCTGTTTTTT	CASSTKFPNTGELFF	TRBJ2-2	TRBV5-1	.	.
TGTGCCAGCAGTCCCCGGGGACGGAAAGAGACCCAGTACTTC	CASSPRGRKETQYF	TRBJ2-5	TRBV12-3/TRBV12-4	few	.
TGCGCCAGCACCCCCTGGGGGTTCCAGGGGCCGAACACTGAAGCTTTCTTT	CASTPWGFQGPNTEAFF	TRBJ1-1	TRBV5-1	.	.
TGTGCCAGCAGCCCAACCTACAGGGGGCGAAACACCGGGGAGCTGTTTTTT	CASSPTYRGRNTGELFF	TRBJ2-2	TRBV28	.	TRBD1
TGCAGTGCTGATACCCAAGGGGCCACTGAAGCTTTCTTT	CSADTQGATEAFF	TRBJ1-1	TRBV20-1	once	.
TGTGCCAGCAGCTTAGCGCTAACTCAGGCATACGAGCAGTACTTC	CASSLALTQAYEQYF	TRBJ2-7	TRBV7-2	.	.
TGTGCCAGCAGCCCAAACCCGACAGGTCAGAACACTGAAGCTTTCTTT	CASSPNPTGQNTEAFF	TRBJ1-1	TRBV12-3/TRBV12-4	.	.
TGTGCCAGCAGCTTGTTCGGGACTGGAAATGAAAAACTGTTTTTT	CASSLFGTGNEKLFF	TRBJ1-4	TRBV5-6	few	.
TGTGCCAGCAGCTTCCTCGGACTAGCGGGAGGGGATGAGCAGTTCTTC	CASSFLGLAGGDEQFF	TRBJ2-1	TRBV7-3	once	TRBD2
TGCAGCGTACTAAGGGGGGGGATGTATGATGCCACTGAAGCTTTCTTT	CSVLRGGMYDATEAFF	TRBJ1-1	TRBV29-1	.	.
TGCAGTGCTAGGGGTCCTCGGGGCCCCCGCTCCTACAATGAGCAGTTCTTC	CSARGPRGPRSYNEQFF	TRBJ2-1	TRBV20-1	.	.
TGCGCCAGCAGCCTCCTCCCGGGACAGGTTTCTTACAATGAGCAGTTCTTC	CASSLLPGQVSYNEQFF	TRBJ2-1	TRBV4-1	.	TRBD1
TGCAGTGCTAGAGAGGGACGGAGGACAGGGGGCGCGTTTACTGAAGCTTTCTTT	CSAREGRRTGGAFTEAFF	TRBJ1-1	TRBV20-1	.	TRBD1
TGTGCCAGCAGTTTATACGGGGGATCCGCAGACATTCAGTACTTC	CASSLYGGSADIQYF	TRBJ2-4	TRBV28	.	.
TGTGCCAGCAGTTCGACAGGGGGAGCCTACGAGCAGTACTTC	CASSSTGGAYEQYF	TRBJ2-7	TRBV12-3/TRBV12-4	.	TRBD1
TGCGCCAGCAGCCAAGCATGGGCCCCTCCTAATGAAAAACTGTTTTTT	CASSQAWAPPNEKLFF	TRBJ1-4	TRBV4-1	.	.
TGCAGTGCCCTCCCGGGACAGGGGGCGACTTACTATGGCTACACCTTC	CSALPGQGATYYGYTF	TRBJ1-2	TRBV20-1	.	TRBD1
TGTGCCAGCAGTTCCAATGTGGCGGCGAAGGAAAAACTGTTTTTT	CASSSNVAAKEKLFF	TRBJ1-4	TRBV6-5	.	.